This TCR beta chain comes out of a study of T cell repertoires in cytomegalovirus infection (dated by TCRdb to the late 2010s). The study in broad terms: Donor HLA type was relevant to the analysis, because carriage of CMV infection together with the matching HLA type was indicated by public TCR beta signatures.

From cysteine to phenylalanine, the CDR3 is 15 amino acids long. The read is trimmed to its CDR3 DNA, 45 bases read in frame from base 1. The trim is 8 bases for V and 4 bases for J, with a gap of 20 bases between the germline ends. The germline V gene encodes CDR1 MDHEN and CDR2 SYDVKM. The sample was run on an Illumina HiSeq 1500. Using fastp at Q25 and MiXCR, TCRdb reprocessed the public reads and kept productive beta chains. Each entry is one CDR3 protein sequence, shown with its most common DNA and genes. Within this sample are approximately 250,000 distinct CDR3 sequences, with 8% to 9.5% of them counted one time only. Around 15% of the sample lies in the top ten. This clonotype was counted many times. It lacks a known antigen. The input lacks base qualities; no much larger clone sits a single base away. Broad study findings and their caveats: In both this cohort and an independent roughly 330-donor cohort, the cumulative frequency of public TCR beta family members distinguished carriers of CMV infection plus the relevant HLA type. The ex vivo response was dominated by HLA-C-restricted CMV-specific TCR beta clonotypes, which also provided the single most frequent clonotype in two of eight donors.

The sequencing input was PBMCs. This receptor chain uses TRBV28 and TRBJ1-1; possibly the D gene is TRBD1, per 5 matching bases. This receptor was identified in a human donor in good health (CMV status not recorded). Some clones in this sample may be carry-over from other donors' samples. The CDR3 region: CASRVRGRTVTEAFF. The DNA sequence is given as TGTGCCAGCCGCGTCCGGGGACGGACCGTCACTGAAGCTTTCTTT. Full variable domain (CDR3 extended with the reference TRBV28 and TRBJ1-1 proteins): DVKVTQSSRYLVKRTGEKVFLECVQDMDHENMFWYRQDPGLGLRLIYFSYDVKMKEKGDIPEGYSVSREKKERFSLILESASTNQTSMYLCASRVRGRTVTEAFFGQGTRLTVV.